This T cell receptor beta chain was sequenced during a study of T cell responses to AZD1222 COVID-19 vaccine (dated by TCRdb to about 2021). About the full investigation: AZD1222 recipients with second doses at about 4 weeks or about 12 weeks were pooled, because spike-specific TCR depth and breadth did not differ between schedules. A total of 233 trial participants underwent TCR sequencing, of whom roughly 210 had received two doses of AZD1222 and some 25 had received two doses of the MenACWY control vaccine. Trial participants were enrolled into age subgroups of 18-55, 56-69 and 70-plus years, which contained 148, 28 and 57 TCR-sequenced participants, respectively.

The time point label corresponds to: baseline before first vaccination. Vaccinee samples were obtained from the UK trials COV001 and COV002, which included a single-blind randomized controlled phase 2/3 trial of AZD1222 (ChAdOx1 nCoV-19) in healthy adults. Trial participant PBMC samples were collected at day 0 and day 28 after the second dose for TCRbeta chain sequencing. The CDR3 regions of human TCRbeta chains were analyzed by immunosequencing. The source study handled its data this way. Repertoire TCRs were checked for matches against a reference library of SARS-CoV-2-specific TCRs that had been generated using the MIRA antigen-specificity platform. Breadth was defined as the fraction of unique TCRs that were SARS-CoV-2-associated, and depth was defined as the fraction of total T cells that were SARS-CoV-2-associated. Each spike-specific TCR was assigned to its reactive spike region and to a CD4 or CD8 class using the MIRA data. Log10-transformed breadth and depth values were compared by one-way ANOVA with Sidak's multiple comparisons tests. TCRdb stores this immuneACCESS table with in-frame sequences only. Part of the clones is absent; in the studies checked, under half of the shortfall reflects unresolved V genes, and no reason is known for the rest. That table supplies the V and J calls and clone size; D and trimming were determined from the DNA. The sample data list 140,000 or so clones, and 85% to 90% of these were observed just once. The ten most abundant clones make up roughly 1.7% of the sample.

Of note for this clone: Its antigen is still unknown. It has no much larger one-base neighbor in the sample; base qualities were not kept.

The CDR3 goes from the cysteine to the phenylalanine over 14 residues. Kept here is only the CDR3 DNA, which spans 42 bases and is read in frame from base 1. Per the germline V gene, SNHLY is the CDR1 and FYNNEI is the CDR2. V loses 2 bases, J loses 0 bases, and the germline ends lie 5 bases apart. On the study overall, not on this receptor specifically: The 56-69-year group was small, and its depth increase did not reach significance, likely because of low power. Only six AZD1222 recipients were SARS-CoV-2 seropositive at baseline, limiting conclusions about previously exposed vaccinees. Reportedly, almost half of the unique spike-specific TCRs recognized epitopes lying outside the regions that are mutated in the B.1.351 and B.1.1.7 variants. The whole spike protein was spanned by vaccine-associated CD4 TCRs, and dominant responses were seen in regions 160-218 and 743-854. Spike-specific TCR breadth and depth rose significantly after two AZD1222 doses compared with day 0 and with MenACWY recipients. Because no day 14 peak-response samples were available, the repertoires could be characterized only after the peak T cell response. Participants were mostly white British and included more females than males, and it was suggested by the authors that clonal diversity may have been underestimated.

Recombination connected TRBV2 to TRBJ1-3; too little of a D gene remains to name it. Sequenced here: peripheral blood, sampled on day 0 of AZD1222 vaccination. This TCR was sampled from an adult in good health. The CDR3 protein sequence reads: CASSESNSGNTIYF. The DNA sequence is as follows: TGTGCCAGCAGTGAATCTAACTCTGGAAACACCATATATTTT.